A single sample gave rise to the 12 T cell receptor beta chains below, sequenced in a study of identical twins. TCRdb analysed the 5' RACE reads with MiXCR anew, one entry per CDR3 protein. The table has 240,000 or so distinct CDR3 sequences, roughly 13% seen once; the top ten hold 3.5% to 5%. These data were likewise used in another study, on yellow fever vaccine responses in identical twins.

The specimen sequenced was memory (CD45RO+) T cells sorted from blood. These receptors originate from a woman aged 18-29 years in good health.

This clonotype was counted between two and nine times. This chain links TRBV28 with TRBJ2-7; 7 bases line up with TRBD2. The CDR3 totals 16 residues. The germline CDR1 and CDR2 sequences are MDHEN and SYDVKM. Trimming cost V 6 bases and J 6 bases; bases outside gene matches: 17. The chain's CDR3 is CASRPSSGRESSEQYF. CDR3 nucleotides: TGTGCCAGCAGACCATCTTCCGGGCGGGAGAGCAGCGAGCAGTACTTC.

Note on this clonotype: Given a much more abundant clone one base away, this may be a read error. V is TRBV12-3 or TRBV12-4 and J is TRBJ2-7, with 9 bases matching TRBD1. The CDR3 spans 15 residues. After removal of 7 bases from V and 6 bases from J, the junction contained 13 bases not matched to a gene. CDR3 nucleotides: TGTGCCAGCATGGTATGGGACAGGGACGAAGTCGAGCAGTACTTC. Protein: CASMVWDRDEVEQYF.

Here the CDR3 DNA reads TGCAGCGTTGAAAGTAGAGGGGGCTTTACAGATACGCAGTATTTT. Translation gives CSVESRGGFTDTQYF. V is TRBV29-1 and J is TRBJ2-3; 7 bases line up with TRBD1. Germline V gene lookup returns CDR1 SQVTM and CDR2 ANQGSEA. V dropped 2 bases and J dropped 3; count of bases not matched to a gene: 8. This CDR3 region has 15 residues.

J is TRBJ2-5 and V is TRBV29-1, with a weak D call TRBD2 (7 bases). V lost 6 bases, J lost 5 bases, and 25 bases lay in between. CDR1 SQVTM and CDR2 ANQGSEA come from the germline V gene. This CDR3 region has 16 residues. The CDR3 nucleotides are TGCAGCGTCCGCAGGGGAGGGCCCATGTTTCGGGAGACCCAGTACTTC. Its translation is CSVRRGGPMFRETQYF. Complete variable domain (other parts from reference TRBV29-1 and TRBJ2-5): SAVISQKPSRDICQRGTSLTIQCQVDSQVTMMFWYRQQPGQSLTLIATANQGSEATYESGFVIDKFPISRPNLTFSTLTVSNMSPEDSSIYLCSVRRGGPMFRETQYFGPGTRLLVL.

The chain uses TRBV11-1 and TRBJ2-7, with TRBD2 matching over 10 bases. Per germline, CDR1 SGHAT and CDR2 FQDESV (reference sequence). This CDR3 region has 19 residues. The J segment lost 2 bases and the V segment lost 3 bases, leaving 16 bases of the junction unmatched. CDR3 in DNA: TGTGCCAGCAGCTTGAGACTAGCGGGTCCCACTCATGGGGCCTACGAGCAGTACTTC. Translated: CASSLRLAGPTHGAYEQYF.

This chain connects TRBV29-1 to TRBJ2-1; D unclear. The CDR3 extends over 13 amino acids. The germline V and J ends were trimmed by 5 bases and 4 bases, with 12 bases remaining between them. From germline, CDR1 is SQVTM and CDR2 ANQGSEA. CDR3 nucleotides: TGCAGCGTTCACCCAGGCGTATACAATGAGCAGTTCTTC. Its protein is CSVHPGVYNEQFF.

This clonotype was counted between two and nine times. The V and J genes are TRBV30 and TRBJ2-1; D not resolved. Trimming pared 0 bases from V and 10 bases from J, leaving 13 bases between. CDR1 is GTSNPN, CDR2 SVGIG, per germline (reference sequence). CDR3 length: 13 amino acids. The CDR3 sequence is CAWSVRLTPEQFF. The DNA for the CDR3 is TGTGCCTGGAGTGTGAGATTAACACCGGAGCAGTTCTTC.

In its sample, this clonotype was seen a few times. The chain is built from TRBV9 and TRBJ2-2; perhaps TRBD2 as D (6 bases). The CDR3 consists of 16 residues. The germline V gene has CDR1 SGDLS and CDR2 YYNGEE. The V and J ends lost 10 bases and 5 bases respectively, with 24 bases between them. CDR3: CAGLPRRAKLTGELFF. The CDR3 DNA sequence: TGTGCCGGCTTGCCGCGGAGGGCCAAGTTAACCGGGGAGCTGTTTTTT.

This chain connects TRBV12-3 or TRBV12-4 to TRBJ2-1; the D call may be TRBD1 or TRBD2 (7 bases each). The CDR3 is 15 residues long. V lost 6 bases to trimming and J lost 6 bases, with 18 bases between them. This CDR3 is CASRAGQGGFNEQFF. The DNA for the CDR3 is TGTGCCAGCAGAGCCGGTCAGGGGGGGTTCAATGAGCAGTTCTTC.

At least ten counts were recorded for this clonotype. The CDR3 sequence: CASSTGRNGVGELFF. CDR3 DNA: TGCGCCAGCAGCACCGGGAGAAACGGGGTCGGGGAGCTGTTTTTT. This chain uses TRBV5-1 with TRBJ2-2, with a weak D call TRBD2 (6 bases). The V end was cut by 4 bases, the J end by 7 bases, with 17 bases between. This CDR3 comprises 15 residues. Germline V gives CDR1 SGHRS, CDR2 YFSETQ. Looking up the rest from reference TRBV5-1 and TRBJ2-2 gives the full variable domain: KAGVTQTPRYLIKTRGQQVTLSCSPISGHRSVSWYQQTPGQGLQFLFEYFSETQRNKGNFPGRFSGRQFSNSRSEMNVSTLELGDSALYLCASSTGRNGVGELFFGEGSRLTVL.

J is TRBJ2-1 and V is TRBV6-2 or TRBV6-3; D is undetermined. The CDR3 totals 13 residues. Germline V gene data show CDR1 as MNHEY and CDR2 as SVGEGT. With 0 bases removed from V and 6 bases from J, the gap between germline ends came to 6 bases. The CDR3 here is CASSYSLRNEQFF. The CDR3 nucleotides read TGTGCCAGCAGTTACTCCCTTCGCAATGAGCAGTTCTTC.

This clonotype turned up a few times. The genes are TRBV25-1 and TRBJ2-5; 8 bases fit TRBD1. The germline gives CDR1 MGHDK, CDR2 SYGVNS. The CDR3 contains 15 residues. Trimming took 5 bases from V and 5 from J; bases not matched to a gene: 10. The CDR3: CASSFPGQGWETQYF. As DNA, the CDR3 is TGTGCCAGCAGTTTCCCTGGACAGGGTTGGGAGACCCAGTACTTC.